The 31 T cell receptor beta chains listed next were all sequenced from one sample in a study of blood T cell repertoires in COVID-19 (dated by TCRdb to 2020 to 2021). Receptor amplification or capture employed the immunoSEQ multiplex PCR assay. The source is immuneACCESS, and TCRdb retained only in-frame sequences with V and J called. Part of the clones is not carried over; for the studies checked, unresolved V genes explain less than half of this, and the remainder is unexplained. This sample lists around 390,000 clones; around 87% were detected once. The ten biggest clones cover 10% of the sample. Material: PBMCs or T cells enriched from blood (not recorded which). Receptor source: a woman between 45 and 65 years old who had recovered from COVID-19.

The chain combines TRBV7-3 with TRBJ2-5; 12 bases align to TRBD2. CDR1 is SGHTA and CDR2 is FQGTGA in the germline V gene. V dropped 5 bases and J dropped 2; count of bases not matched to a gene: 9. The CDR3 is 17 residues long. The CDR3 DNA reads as TGTGCCAGCAGCCCAGGGGCTAGCGGGGGGGCACAAGAGACCCAGTACTTC. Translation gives CASSPGASGGAQETQYF.

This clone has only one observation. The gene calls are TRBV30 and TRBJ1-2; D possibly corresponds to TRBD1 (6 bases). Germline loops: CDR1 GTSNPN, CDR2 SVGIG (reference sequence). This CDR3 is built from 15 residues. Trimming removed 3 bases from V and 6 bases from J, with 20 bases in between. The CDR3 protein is CAWSPWGGPPHGYTF. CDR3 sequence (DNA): TGTGCCTGGAGCCCTTGGGGGGGCCCGCCGCATGGCTACACCTTC.

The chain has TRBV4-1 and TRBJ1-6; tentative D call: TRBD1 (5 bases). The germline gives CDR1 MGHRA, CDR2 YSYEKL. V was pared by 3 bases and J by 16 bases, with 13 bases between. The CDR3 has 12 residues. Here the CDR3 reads CASSHIGGGLHF. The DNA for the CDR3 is TGCGCCAGCAGCCATATCGGGGGTGGGCTCCACTTT.

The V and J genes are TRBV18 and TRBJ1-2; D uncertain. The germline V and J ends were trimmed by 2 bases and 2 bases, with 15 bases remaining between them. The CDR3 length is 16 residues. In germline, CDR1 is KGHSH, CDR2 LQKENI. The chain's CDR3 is CASSPGRVNPNYGYTF. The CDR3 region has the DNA TGTGCCAGCTCACCAGGGCGCGTTAACCCCAACTATGGCTACACCTTC.

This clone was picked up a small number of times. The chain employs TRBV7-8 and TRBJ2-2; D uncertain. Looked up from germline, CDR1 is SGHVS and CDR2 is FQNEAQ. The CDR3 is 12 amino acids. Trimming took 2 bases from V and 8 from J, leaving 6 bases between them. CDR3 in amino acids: CASSLPLGELFF. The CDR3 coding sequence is TGTGCCAGCAGCTTACCCCTTGGGGAGCTGTTTTTT.

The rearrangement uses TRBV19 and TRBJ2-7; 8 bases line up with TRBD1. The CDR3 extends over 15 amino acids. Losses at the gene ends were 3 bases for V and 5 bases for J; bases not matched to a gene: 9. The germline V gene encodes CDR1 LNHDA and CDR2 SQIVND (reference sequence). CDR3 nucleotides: TGTGCCAGTAGTATCGGCCAGGGGGCGAAGGACGAGCAGTACTTC. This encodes CASSIGQGAKDEQYF.

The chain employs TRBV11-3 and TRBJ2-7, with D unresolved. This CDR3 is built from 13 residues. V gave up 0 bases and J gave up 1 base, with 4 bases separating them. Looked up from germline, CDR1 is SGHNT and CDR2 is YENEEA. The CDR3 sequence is CASSLDPSYEQYF. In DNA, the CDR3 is TGTGCCAGCAGCTTAGACCCATCCTACGAGCAGTACTTC.

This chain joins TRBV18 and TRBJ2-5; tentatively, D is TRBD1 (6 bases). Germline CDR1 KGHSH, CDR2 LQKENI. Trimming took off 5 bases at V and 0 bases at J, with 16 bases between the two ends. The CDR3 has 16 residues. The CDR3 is CASSVTGTTYQETQYF. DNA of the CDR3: TGTGCCAGCTCAGTAACCGGGACAACGTACCAAGAGACCCAGTACTTC. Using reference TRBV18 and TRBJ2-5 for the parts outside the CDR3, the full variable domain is NAGVMQNPRHLVRRRGQEARLRCSPMKGHSHVYWYRQLPEEGLKFMVYLQKENIIDESGMPKERFSAEFPKEGPSILRIQQVVRGDSAAYFCASSVTGTTYQETQYFGPGTRLLVL.

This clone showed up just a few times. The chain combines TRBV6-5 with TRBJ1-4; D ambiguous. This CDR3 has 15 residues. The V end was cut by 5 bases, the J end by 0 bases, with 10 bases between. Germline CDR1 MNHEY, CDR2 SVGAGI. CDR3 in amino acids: CASSRVGSTNEKLFF. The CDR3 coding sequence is TGTGCCAGCAGTCGAGTCGGGTCAACTAATGAAAAACTGTTTTTT.

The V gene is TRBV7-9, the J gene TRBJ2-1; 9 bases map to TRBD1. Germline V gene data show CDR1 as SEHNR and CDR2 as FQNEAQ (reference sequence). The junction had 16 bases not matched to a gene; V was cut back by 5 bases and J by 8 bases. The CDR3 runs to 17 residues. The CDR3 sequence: CASSPPLWDRDFDEQFF. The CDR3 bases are TGTGCCAGCAGCCCACCTTTATGGGACAGGGATTTCGATGAGCAGTTCTTC. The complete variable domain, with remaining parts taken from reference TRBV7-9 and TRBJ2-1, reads DTGVSQNPRHKITKRGQNVTFRCDPISEHNRLYWYRQTLGQGPEFLTYFQNEAQLEKSRLLSDRFSAERPKGSFSTLEIQRTEQGDSAMYLCASSPPLWDRDFDEQFFGPGTRLTVL.

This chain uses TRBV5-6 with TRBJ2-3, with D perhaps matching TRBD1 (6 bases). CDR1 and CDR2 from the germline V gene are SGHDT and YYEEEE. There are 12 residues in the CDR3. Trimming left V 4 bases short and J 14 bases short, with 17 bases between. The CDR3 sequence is CASSPRGQVTYF. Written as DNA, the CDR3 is TGTGCCAGCAGCCCGAGGGGACAAGTAACGTATTTT.

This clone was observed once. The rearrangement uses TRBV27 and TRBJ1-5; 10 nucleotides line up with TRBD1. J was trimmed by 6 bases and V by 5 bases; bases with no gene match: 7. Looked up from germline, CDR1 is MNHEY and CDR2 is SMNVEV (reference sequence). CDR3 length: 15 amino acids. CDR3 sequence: CASSDRDRGGQPQHF. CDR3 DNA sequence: TGTGCCAGCAGTGACCGGGACAGGGGAGGTCAGCCCCAGCATTTT.

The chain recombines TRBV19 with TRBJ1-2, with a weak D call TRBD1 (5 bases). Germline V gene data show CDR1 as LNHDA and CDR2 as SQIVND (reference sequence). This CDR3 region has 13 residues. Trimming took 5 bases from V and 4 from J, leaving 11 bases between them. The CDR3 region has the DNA TGTGCCAGTAGTCCACAGGTTAGCTATGGCTACACCTTC. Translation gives CASSPQVSYGYTF.

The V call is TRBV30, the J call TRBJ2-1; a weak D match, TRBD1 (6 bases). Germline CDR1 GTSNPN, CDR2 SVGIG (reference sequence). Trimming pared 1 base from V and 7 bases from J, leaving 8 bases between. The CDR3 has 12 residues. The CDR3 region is CAWSAQGNEQFF. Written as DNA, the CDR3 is TGTGCCTGGAGTGCCCAGGGGAATGAGCAGTTCTTC.

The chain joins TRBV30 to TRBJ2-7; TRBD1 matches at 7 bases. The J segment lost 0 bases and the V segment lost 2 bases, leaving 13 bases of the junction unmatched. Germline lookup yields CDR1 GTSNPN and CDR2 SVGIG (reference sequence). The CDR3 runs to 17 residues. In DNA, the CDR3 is TGTGCCTGGAGTAAGGAGGTGCGGCAGGGGGTCTCCTACGAGCAGTACTTC. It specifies CAWSKEVRQGVSYEQYF.

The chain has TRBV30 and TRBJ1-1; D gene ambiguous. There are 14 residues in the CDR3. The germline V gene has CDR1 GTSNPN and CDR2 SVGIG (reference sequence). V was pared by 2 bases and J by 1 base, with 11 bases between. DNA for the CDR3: TGTGCCTGGAGTTCACAGACCCCGAACACTGAAGCTTTCTTT. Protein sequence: CAWSSQTPNTEAFF.

The chain's CDR3 is CASSLLDPNEKLFF. In DNA form, the CDR3 reads TGTGCCAGCAGCTTGCTAGACCCCAATGAAAAACTGTTTTTT. The J gene is TRBJ1-4, the V gene TRBV7-9, with D unclear. CDR3 size: 14 residues. Trimming took 3 bases from V and 5 from J, leaving 10 bases between them. The germline V gene encodes CDR1 SEHNR and CDR2 FQNEAQ (reference sequence).

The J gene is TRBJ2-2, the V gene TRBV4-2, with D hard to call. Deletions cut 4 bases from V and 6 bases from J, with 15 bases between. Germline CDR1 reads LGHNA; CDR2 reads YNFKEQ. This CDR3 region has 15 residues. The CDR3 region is CASSPTDFAPGELFF. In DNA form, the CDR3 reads TGTGCCAGCAGCCCGACTGATTTTGCACCCGGGGAGCTGTTTTTT.

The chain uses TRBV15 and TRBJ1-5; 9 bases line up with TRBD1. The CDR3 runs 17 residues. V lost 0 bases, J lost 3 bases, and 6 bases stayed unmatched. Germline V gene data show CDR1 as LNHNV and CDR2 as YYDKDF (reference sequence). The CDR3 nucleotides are TGTGCCACCAGCAGAGACCGGGACAGGGATGACAATCAGCCCCAGCATTTT. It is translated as CATSRDRDRDDNQPQHF.

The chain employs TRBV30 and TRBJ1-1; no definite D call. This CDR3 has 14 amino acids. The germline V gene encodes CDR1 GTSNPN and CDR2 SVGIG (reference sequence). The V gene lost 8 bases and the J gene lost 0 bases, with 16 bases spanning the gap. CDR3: CAGLGAWMNTEAFF. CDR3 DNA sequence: TGTGCCGGACTGGGAGCGTGGATGAACACTGAAGCTTTCTTT.

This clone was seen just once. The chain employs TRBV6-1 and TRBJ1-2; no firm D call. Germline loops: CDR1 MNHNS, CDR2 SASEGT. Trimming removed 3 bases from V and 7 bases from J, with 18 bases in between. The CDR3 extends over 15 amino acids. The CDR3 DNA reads TGTGCCAGCAGTGAGGTCTATATGGTTCCTGGTGGCTACACCTTC. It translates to CASSEVYMVPGGYTF.

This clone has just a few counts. CDR3 nucleotides: TGCGCCAGCAGCTTTAGACCGACCGCCAGGGGCAATGGCTACACCTTC. It yields the protein CASSFRPTARGNGYTF. The chain carries TRBV5-1 and TRBJ1-2; D is possibly TRBD1 (6 bases). The CDR3 sequence is 16 residues long. CDR1 is SGHRS, CDR2 YFSETQ, per germline. V lost 2 bases and J 6 bases, leaving 20 bases between the germline ends.

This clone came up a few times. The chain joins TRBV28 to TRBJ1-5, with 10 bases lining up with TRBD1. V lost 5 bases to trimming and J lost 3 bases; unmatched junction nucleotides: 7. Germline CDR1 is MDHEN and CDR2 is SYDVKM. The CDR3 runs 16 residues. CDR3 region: CASSRTGGDNNQPQHF. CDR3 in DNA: TGTGCCAGCAGTAGGACAGGGGGTGATAACAATCAGCCCCAGCATTTT.

CDR3 sequence (DNA): TGTGCCAGCAGCTTACAGGACAGGGCCACTGAAGCTTTCTTT. It encodes CASSLQDRATEAFF. The V call is TRBV5-8, the J call TRBJ1-1; the match to TRBD1 covers 8 bases. CDR1 and CDR2 from the germline V gene are SGHTS and YDEGEE. The CDR3 runs to 14 residues. V shed 2 bases and J 4 bases; nucleotides not matched to a gene: 4.

The CDR3 bases are TGTGCCAGTAGTATAGTGGGCCTCGACCGGGGCTACACCTTC. Its translation: CASSIVGLDRGYTF. The chain carries TRBV19 and TRBJ1-2; D call uncertain. CDR1 is LNHDA and CDR2 is SQIVND in the germline V gene (reference sequence). Trimming pared 1 base from V and 8 bases from J, leaving 14 bases between. The CDR3 totals 14 residues.

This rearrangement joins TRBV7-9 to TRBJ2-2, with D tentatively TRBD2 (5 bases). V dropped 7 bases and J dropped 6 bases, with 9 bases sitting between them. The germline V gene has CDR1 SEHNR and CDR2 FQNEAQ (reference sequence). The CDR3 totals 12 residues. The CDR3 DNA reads TGTGCCAGCACGCGGAGGTCCGGGGAGCTGTTTTTT. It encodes CASTRRSGELFF.

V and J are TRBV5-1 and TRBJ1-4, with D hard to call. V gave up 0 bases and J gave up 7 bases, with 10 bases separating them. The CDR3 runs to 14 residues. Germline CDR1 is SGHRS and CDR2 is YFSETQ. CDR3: CASSLVQAGEKLFF. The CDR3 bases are TGCGCCAGCAGCTTGGTGCAGGCCGGTGAAAAACTGTTTTTT.

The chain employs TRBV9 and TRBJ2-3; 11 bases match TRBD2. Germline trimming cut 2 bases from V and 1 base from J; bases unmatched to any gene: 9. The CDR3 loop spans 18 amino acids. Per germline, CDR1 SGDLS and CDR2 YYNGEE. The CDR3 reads CASSVLAGGILGTDTQYF. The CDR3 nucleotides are TGTGCCAGCAGCGTCTTAGCGGGGGGGATACTTGGCACAGATACGCAGTATTTT.

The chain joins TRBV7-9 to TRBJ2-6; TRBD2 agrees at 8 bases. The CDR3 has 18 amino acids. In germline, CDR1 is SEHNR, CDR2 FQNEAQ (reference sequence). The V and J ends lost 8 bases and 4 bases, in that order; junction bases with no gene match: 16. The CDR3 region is CASGGSASGSPGANVLTF. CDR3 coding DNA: TGTGCCAGCGGAGGGTCGGCTAGCGGGTCTCCGGGGGCCAACGTCCTGACTTTC.

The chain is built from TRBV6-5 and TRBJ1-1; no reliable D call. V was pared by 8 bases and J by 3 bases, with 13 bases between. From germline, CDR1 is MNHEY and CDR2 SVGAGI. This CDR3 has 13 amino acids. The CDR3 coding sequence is TGTGCCAGCCAAAACCGGAGGTACACTGAAGCTTTCTTT. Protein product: CASQNRRYTEAFF.

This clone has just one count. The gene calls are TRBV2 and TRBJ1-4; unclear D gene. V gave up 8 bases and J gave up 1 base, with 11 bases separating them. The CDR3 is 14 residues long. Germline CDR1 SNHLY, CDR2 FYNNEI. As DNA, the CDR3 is TGTGCCAGCCGGTCCATTTTAACTAATGAAAAACTGTTTTTT. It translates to CASRSILTNEKLFF.